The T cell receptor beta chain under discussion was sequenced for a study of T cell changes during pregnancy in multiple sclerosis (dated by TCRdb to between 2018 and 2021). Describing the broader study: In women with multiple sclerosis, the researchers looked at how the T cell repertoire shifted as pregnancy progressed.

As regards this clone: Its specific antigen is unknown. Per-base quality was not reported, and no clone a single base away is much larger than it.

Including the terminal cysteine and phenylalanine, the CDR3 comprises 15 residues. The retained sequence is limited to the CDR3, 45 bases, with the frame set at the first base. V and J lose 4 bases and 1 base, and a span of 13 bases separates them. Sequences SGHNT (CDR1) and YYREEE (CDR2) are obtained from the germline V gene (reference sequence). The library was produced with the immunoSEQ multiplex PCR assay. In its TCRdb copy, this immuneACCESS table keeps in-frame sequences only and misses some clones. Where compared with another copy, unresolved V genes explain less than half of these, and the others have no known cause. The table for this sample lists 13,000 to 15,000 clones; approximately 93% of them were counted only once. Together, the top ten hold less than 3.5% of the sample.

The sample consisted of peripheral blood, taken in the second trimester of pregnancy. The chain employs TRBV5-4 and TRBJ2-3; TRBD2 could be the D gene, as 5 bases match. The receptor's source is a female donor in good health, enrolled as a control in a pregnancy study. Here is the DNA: TGTGCCAGCAGCGCGATGGACTCCCGCACAGATACGCAGTATTTT. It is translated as CASSAMDSRTDTQYF. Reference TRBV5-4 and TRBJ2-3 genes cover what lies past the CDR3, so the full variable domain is ETGVTQSPTHLIKTRGQQVTLRCSSQSGHNTVSWYQQALGQGPQFIFQYYREEENGRGNFPPRFSGLQFPNYSSELNVNALELDDSALYLCASSAMDSRTDTQYFGPGTRLTVL.